This TCR beta chain was retrieved from a study of blood T cells in healthy people across ages. Study-wide results and limits: Unsorted PBMC input precluded a conclusive naive versus antigen-experienced comparison. Diversity of TCR beta per million T cells declined in a roughly linear way with age.

Then a second PCR, running about 6 to 12 cycles, was carried out with a sample-barcoded 5' primer and a J-beta primer mix. A template-switch adaptor that had 12 random nucleotides put a tag on each cDNA molecule. TCRdb redid the calling of the 5' RACE reads with MiXCR, one entry per CDR3 protein. Among roughly 1,800,000 distinct CDR3 sequences listed, around 48% were seen once. Comment on this clonotype: Its target is unknown.

Researchers isolated at least 6 million PBMCs per sample. The sample was blood. The sequence came from a woman aged 40 to 50 in good health.

For the CDR3, the DNA is TGTGCCAGCAAACTAGCGACCAGCACAGATACGCAGTATTTT. Protein: CASKLATSTDTQYF. V is TRBV27 and J is TRBJ2-3; 7 positions match TRBD2. Germline assignment: CDR1 MNHEY and CDR2 SMNVEV (reference sequence). V shed 7 bases, J shed 0 bases, and the junction held 4 bases outside the gene matches. This CDR3 has 14 amino acids.